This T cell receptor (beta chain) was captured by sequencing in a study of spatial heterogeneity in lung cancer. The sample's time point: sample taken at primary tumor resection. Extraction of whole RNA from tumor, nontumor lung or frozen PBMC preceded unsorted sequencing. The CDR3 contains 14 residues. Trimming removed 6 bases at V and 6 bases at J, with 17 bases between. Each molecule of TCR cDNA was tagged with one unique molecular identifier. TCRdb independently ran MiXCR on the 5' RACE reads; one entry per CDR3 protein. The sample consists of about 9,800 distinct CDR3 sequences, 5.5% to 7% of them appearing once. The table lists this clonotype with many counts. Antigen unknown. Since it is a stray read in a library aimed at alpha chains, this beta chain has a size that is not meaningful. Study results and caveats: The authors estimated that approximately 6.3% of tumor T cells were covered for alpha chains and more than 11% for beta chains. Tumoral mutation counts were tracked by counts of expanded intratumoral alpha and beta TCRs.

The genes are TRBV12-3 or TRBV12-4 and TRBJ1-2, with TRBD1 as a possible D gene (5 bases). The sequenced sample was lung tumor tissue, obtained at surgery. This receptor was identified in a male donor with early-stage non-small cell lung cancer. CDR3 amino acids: CASSQSPGSNGYTF. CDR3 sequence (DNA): TGTGCCAGCAGCCAATCACCAGGGAGCAATGGCTACACCTTC.